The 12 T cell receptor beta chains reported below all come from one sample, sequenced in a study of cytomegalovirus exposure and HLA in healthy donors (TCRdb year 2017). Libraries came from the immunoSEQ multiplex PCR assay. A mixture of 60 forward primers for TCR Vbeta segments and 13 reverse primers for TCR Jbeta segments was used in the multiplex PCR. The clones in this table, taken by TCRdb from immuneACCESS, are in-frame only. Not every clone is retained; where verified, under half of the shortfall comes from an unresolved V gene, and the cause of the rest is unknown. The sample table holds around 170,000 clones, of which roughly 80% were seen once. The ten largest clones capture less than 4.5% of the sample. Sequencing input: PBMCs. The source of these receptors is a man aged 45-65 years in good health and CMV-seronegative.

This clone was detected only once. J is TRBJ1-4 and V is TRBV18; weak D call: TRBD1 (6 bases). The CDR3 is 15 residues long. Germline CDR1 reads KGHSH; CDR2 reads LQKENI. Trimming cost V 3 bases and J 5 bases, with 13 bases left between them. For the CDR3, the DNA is TGTGCCAGCTCACCGACAGGTCTCTTAAATGAAAAACTGTTTTTT. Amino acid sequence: CASSPTGLLNEKLFF.

CDR3 coding DNA: TGTGCCAGCAGCCAAGATACAGGAGACTATGGCTACACCTTC. Amino acid sequence: CASSQDTGDYGYTF. This chain links TRBV14 with TRBJ1-2; possible D gene TRBD1, 5 bases. Per germline, CDR1 SGHDN and CDR2 FVKESK. The CDR3 consists of 14 residues. V dropped 0 bases and J dropped 3 bases, with 8 bases sitting between them. The variable domain in full, completed from reference TRBV14 and TRBJ1-2, reads EAGVTQFPSHSVIEKGQTVTLRCDPISGHDNLYWYRRVMGKEIKFLLHFVKESKQDESGMPNNRFLAERTGGTYSTLKVQPAELEDSGVYFCASSQDTGDYGYTFGSGTRLTVV.

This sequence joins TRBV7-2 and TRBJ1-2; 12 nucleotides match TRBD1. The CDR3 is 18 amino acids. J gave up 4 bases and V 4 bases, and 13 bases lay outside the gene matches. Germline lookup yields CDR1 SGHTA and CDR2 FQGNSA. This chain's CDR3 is CASSSGGTGGRTGYGYTF. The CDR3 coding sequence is TGTGCCAGCAGCTCCGGGGGGACAGGGGGCAGAACGGGCTATGGCTACACCTTC.

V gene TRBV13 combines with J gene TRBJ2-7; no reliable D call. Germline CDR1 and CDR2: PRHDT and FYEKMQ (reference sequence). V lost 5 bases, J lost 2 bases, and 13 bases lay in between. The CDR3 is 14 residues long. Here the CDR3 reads CASSQGGDAYEQYF. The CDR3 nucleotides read TGTGCCAGCAGCCAAGGCGGTGACGCCTACGAGCAGTACTTC.

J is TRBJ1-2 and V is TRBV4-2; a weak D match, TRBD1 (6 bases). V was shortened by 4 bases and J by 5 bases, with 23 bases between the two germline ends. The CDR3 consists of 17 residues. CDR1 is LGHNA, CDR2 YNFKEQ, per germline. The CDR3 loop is CASSRAGASLDLYGYTF. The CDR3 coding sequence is TGTGCCAGCAGCCGAGCGGGGGCATCGCTCGATCTATATGGCTACACCTTC.

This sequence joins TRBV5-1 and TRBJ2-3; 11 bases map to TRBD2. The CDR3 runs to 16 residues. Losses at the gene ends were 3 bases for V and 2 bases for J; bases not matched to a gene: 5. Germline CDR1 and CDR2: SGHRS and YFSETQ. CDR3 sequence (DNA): TGCGCCAGCAGCTCCTTACTAGCGGGGGCCACAGATACGCAGTATTTT. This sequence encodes CASSSLLAGATDTQYF.

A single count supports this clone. The CDR3 region is CASSQGEGALYEQYF. The CDR3, as DNA: TGCGCCAGCAGCCAAGGCGAGGGGGCGCTTTACGAGCAGTACTTC. The rearrangement links TRBV4-3 to TRBJ2-5, with 7 nucleotides matching TRBD1. The last part of the DNA fits TRBJ2-7 better; the J call may be wrong. The CDR3 loop spans 15 amino acids. In germline, CDR1 is LGHNA, CDR2 YSLEER.

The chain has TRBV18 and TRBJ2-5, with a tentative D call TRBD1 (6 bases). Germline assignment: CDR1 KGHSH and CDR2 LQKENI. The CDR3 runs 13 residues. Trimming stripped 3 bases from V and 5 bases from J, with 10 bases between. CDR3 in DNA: TGTGCCAGCTCACCTCAAAGGGGGGAGACCCAGTACTTC. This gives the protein CASSPQRGETQYF.

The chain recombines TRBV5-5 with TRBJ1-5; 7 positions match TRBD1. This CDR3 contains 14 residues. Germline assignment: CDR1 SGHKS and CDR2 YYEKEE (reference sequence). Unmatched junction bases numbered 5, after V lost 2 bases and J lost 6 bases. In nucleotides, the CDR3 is TGTGCCAGCAGCTTTGACAGGGTCGGTCAGCCCCAGCATTTT. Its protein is CASSFDRVGQPQHF.

The CDR3 bases are TGCGCCAGCAGCCAAAGGGGGCTTGGGTCCCAAGAGACCCAGTACTTC. It encodes CASSQRGLGSQETQYF. The chain carries TRBV4-1 and TRBJ2-5; 7 positions match TRBD1. Germline CDR1 reads MGHRA; CDR2 reads YSYEKL. Germline trimming cut 2 bases from V and 1 base from J; bases unmatched to any gene: 7. This CDR3 contains 16 residues.

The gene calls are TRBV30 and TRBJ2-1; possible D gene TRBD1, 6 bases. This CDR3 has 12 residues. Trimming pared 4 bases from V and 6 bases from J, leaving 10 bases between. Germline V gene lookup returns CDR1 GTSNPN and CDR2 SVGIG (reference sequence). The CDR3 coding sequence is TGTGCCTGGACAGGGGCCCGCAATGAGCAGTTCTTC. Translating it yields CAWTGARNEQFF.

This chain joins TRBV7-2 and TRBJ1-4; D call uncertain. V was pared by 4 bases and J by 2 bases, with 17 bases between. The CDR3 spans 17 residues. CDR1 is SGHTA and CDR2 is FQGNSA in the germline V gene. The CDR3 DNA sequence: TGTGCCAGCAGCTCCCACGACGGGGTGCAGACTAATGAAAAACTGTTTTTT. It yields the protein CASSSHDGVQTNEKLFF.